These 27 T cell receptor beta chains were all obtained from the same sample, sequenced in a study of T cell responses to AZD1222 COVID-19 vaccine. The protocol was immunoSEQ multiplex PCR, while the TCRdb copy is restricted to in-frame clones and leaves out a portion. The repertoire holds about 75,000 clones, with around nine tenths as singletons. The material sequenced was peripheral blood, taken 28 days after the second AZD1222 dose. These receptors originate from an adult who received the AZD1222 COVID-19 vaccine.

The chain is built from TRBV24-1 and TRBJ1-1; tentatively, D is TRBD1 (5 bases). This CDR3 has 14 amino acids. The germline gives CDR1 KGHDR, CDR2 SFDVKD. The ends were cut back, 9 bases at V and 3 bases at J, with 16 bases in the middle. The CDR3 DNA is TGTGCCACCCTCGTGGGGGGAACGGACACTGAAGCTTTCTTT. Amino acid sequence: CATLVGGTDTEAFF.

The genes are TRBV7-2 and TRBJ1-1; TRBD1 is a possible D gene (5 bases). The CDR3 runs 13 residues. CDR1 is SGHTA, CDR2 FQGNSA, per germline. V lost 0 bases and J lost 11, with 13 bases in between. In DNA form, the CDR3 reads TGTGCCAGCAGCTTAGCGCTTCAGGGTATCGCTTTCTTT. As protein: CASSLALQGIAFF.

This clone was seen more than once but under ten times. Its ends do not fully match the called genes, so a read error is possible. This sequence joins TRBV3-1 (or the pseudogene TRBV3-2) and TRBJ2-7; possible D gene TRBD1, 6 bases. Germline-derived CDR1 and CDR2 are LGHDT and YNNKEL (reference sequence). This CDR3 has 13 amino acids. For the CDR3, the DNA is TGTGCCAGCAGCCAAGATCCCCGGCAGGGGATGCACTTC. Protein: CASSQDPRQGMHF.

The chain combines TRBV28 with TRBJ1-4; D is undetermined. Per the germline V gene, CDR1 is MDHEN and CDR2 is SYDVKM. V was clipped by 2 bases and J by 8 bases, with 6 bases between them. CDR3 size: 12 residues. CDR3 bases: TGTGCCAGCAGTTTAGCAGGCGAAAAACTGTTTTTT. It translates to CASSLAGEKLFF.

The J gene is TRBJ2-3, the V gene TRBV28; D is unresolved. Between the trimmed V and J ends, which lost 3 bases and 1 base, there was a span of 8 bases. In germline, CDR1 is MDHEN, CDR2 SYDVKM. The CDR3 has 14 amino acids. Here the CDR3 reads CASSFLSGTDTQYF. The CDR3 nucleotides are TGTGCCAGCAGTTTTTTATCGGGCACAGATACGCAGTATTTT. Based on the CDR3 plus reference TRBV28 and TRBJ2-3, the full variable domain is DVKVTQSSRYLVKRTGEKVFLECVQDMDHENMFWYRQDPGLGLRLIYFSYDVKMKEKGDIPEGYSVSREKKERFSLILESASTNQTSMYLCASSFLSGTDTQYFGPGTRLTVL.

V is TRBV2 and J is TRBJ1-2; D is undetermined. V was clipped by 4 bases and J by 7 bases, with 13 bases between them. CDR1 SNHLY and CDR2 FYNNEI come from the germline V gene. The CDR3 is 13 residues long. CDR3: CASSAVEARGYTF. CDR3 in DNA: TGTGCCAGCAGTGCCGTGGAAGCTCGTGGCTACACCTTC.

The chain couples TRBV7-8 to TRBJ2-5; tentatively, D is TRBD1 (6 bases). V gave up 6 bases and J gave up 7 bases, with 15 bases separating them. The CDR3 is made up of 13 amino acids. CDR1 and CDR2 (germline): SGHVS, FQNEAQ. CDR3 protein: CASSPRDTGTQYF. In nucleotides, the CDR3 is TGTGCCAGCAGTCCCCGGGACACGGGGACCCAGTACTTC.

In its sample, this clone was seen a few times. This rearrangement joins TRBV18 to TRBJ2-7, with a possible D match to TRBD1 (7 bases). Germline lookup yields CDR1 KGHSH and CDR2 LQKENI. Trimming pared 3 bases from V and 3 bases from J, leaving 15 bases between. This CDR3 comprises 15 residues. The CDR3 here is CASSPRQGGFYEQYF. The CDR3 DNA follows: TGTGCCAGCTCACCGAGGCAGGGGGGATTCTACGAGCAGTACTTC.

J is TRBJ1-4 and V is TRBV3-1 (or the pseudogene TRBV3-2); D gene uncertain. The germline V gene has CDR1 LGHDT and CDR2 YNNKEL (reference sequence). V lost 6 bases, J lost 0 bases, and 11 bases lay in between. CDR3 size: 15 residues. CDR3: CASRNTLPTNEKLFF. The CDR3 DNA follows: TGTGCCAGCAGGAACACCCTCCCAACTAATGAAAAACTGTTTTTT.

Written as DNA, the CDR3 is TGTGCCAGCAGTGACCCTTGGACAGCTTACTTC. It is translated as CASSDPWTAYF. The chain combines TRBV6-1 with TRBJ2-7; perhaps TRBD1 as D (6 bases). The CDR3 is 11 amino acids. Germline V CDR1 and CDR2: MNHNS, SASEGT. Trimming removed 3 bases from V and 13 bases from J, with 13 bases in between.

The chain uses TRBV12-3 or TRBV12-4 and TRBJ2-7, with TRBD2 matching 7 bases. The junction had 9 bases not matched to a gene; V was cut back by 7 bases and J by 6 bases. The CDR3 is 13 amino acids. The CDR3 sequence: CASTSGGLAEQYF. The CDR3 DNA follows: TGTGCCAGCACTTCCGGGGGGTTGGCCGAGCAGTACTTC.

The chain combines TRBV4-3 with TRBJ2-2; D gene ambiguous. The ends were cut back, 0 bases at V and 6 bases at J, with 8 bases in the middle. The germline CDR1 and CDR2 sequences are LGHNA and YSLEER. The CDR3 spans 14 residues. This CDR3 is CASSQDRLPGELFF. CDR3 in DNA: TGCGCCAGCAGCCAAGATCGGTTGCCCGGGGAGCTGTTTTTT.

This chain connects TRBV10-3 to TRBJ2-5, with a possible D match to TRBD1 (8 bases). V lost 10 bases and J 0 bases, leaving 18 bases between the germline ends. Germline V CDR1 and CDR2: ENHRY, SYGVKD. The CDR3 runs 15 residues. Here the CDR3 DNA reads TGTGCCACATCCCAACAGGGGGGGAACCAAGAGACCCAGTACTTC. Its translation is CATSQQGGNQETQYF.

For the CDR3, the DNA is TGTGCCAGCAGTTACAGGCGGGGGGGCCGGGATGAGCAGTTCTTC. Translated, it gives CASSYRRGGRDEQFF. The chain links TRBV6-2 or TRBV6-3 to TRBJ2-1; 9 bases line up with TRBD2. CDR1 is MNHEY, CDR2 SVGEGT, per germline. CDR3 length: 15 amino acids. Trimming cost V 2 bases and J 8 bases; bases outside gene matches: 7.

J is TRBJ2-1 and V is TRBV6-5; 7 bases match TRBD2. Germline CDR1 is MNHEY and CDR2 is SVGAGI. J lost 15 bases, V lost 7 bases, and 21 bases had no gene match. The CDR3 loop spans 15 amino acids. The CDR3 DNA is TGTGCCAGCACCGCAACGGGGGGTCGGTTTGGTCTTTGGTTCTTC. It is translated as CASTATGGRFGLWFF.

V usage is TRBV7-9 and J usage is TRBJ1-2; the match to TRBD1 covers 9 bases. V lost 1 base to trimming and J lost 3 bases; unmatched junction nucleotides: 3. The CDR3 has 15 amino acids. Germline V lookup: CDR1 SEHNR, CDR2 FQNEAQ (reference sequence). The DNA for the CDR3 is TGTGCCAGCAGCTTAGTGGGGGACAGGGACTATGGCTACACCTTC. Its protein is CASSLVGDRDYGYTF.

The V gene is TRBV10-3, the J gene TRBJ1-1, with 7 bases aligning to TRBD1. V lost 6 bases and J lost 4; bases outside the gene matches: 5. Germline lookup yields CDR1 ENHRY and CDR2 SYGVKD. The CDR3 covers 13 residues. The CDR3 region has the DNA TGTGCCATCAGGGGGACAGATGTCACTGAAGCTTTCTTT. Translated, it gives CAIRGTDVTEAFF.

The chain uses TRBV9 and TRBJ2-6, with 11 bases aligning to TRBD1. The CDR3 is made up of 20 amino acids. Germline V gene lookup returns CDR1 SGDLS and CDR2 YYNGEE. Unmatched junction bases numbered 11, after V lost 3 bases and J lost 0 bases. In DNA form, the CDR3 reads TGTGCCAGCAGCGCAAGAAATGTGGGGACAGGGGGCTCTGGGGCCAACGTCCTGACTTTC. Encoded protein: CASSARNVGTGGSGANVLTF.

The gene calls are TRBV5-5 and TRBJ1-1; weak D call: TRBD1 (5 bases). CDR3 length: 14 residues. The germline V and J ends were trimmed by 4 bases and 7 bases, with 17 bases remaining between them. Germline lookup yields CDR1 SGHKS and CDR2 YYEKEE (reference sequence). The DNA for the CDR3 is TGTGCCAGCAGCCTAGGTTGGGGGACCTATGAAGCTTTCTTT. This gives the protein CASSLGWGTYEAFF.

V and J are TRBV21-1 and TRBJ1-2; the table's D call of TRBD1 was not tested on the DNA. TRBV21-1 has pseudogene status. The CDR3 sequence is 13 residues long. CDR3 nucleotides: TGTGCCAGCAGGACAGGGGGGCACTATGGCTACACCTTC. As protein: CASRTGGHYGYTF.

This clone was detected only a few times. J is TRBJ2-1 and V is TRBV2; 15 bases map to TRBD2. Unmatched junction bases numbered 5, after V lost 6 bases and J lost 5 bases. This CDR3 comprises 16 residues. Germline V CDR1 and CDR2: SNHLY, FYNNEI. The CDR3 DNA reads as TGTGCCAGCAGAGTAGGACTAGCGGGGGGGAACAATGAGCAGTTCTTC. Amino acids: CASRVGLAGGNNEQFF. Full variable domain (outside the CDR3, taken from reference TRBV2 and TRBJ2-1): EPEVTQTPSHQVTQMGQEVILRCVPISNHLYFYWYRQILGQKVEFLVSFYNNEISEKSEIFDDQFSVERPDGSNFTLKIRSTKLEDSAMYFCASRVGLAGGNNEQFFGPGTRLTVL.

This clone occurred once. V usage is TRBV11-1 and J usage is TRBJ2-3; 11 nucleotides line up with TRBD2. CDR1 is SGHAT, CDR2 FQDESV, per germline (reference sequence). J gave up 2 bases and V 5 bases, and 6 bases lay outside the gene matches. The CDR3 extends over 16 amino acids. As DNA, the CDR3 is TGTGCCAGCAGCCCTCTAGCGGGGGGTTTCACAGATACGCAGTATTTT. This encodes CASSPLAGGFTDTQYF.

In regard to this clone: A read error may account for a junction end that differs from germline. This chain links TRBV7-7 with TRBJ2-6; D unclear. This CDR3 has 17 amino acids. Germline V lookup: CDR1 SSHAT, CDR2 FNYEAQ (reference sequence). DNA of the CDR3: TGTGCTAGCAGCTCCCAACCAGTCCGCTCTGGGGCCAACGTCCTGACTTTC. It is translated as CASSSQPVRSGANVLTF.

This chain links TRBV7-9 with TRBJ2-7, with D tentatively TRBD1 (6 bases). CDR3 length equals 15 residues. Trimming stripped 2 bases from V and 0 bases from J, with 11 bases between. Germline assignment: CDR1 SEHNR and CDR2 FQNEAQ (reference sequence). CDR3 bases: TGTGCCAGCAGCTTAACAGGGAAGAGCTCCTACGAGCAGTACTTC. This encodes CASSLTGKSSYEQYF.

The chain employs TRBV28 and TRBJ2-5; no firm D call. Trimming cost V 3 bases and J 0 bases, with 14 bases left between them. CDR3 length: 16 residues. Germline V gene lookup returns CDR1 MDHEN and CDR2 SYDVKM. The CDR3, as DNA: TGTGCCAGCAGTTTCGTGGGGTTGGGGTACCAAGAGACCCAGTACTTC. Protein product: CASSFVGLGYQETQYF.

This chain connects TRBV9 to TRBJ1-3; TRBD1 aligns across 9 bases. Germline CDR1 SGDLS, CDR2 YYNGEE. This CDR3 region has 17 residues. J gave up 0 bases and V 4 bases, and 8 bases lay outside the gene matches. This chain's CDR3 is CASSPRGTGSSGNTIYF. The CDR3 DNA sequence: TGTGCCAGCAGCCCCCGCGGGACAGGGAGCTCTGGAAACACCATATATTTT. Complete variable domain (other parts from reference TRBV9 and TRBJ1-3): DSGVTQTPKHLITATGQRVTLRCSPRSGDLSVYWYQQSLDQGLQFLIQYYNGEERAKGNILERFSAQQFPDLHSELNLSSLELGDSALYFCASSPRGTGSSGNTIYFGEGSWLTVV.

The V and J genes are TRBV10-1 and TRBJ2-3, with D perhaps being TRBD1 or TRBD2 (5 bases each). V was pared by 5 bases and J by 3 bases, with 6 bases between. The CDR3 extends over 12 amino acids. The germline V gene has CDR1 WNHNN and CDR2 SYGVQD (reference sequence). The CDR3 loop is CASSWGTDTQYF. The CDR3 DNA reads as TGCGCCAGCAGTTGGGGGACAGATACGCAGTATTTT.